A single T cell receptor beta chain is shown here with its context. This clonotype was recorded a few times. Its target antigen remains unknown. No base quality information exists; no much larger clone differs at one position. The data originate from a study of blood T cells in healthy people across ages (dated by TCRdb to about 2015). Regarding the complete study: In model experiments, roughly one uniquely barcoded TCR beta cDNA molecule per two T cells was captured by template switching. To track age-related changes in TCR beta repertoire diversity, the study relied on deep sequencing normalized with unique cDNA molecular identifiers. Donors were grouped into four age groups: young (average approximately 15 years), middle-aged (39), aged (roughly 62) and long-lived (approximately 82). To avoid experimental bias, donors of different ages were distributed randomly across sequencing lanes. The study analyzed two additional independent replicas of 1 million unique cDNA reads from the same blood draw for two donors, one aged 18 to 30 and one aged 80 or older. General findings and caveats noted by the study authors: Estimates of total diversity based on one million sequenced T cells were regarded as lower bounds and as underestimates. There was a strong correlation between observed TCR beta diversity and the percentage of naive T cells measured by flow cytometry. Compared with the aged group, the long-lived group had more naive CD4+ T cells, fewer expanded clones and increased TCR diversity, a pattern suggesting age selection. Because the CMV infection status of the donors was unknown, age-related changes in expanded clonotypes may potentially have been confounded. Observed TCR beta diversity per million T cells fell roughly linearly with age, and a significant reduction was already apparent by age roughly 40. Since profiling was done on bulk unsorted PBMCs, naive and antigen-experienced compartments could not be conclusively compared.

The V and J ends are trimmed by 7 bases and 3 bases, leaving 15 bases between them. CDR1 and CDR2 (SQVTM, ANQGSEA) derive from the germline V gene. The CDR3 has 13 amino acids, counting the end cysteine and phenylalanine. The DNA shown is the 39-base CDR3, in frame from base 1. Library preparation used 5' RACE. Sequencing used an Illumina HiSeq 2500. A second PCR of roughly 6 to 11 cycles was run with a J-beta primer mix and a sample-barcoded 5' primer. A template-switch 5' adaptor carrying 12 random nucleotides introduced a unique molecular identifier onto each TCR beta cDNA molecule. Each sample yielded at least 2.5 million CDR3-containing paired-end reads. First-strand cDNA synthesis was performed from all RNA using the Mint cDNA synthesis kit, with priming by a TRBC-specific oligonucleotide. After uracil-DNA glycosylase treatment, a first 18-cycle PCR used universal primers M1SS and BC2_uni_R on all cDNA. The paper's data handling went like this. For normalization, 1 million high-quality reads, each with a distinct molecular identifier, were randomly selected from each sample. Reads with shared molecular identifiers were discarded instead of being binned into consensus sequences. CDR3 identification, clonotype clustering and error correction used MiTCR with a Q25 quality threshold and the strictest error-elimination algorithm. A nonparametric unseen species model with Euler transformation was used to estimate a lower bound on total TCR beta diversity. TCRdb trimmed the raw reads at Q25, called clones with MiXCR and kept productive beta chains. For every CDR3 protein sequence, its rows merge into one entry that carries the most common genes and DNA. TCRdb, not the authors, supplied the V and J calls. The sample includes roughly 800,000 distinct CDR3 sequences, with nearly 60% observed a single time. Roughly 20% of the sample belongs to the ten largest clones.

The donors were around 39 Caucasian individuals from Russia, aged 6 to 90 years, who were systemically healthy. Around 9.7 milliliters of peripheral blood were collected from each donor into EDTA-treated Vacutainer tubes. Ficoll-Paque density-gradient centrifugation was used to isolate PBMCs, with at least 6.5 million per sample. Total RNA, at least 6 micrograms per sample, was extracted from PBMCs with Trizol reagent. Naive CD45RAhigh/CD27high T cell percentages were measured by flow cytometry on a PBMC aliquot from every donor. The receptor was isolated from a man aged 30 to 45 in good health. Specimen: blood. The rearranged chain carries TRBV29-1 and TRBJ1-2, with the identity of the D gene unclear. DNA sequence: TGCAGCGGATCCGCTGGAGGTGACTATGGCTACACCTTC. The resulting protein is CSGSAGGDYGYTF.